This T cell receptor beta chain was found in a study of beta chain features in type 1 diabetes. Study-level findings and limits: All four CD4+ subsets from Type 1 diabetes patients carried moderately but significantly shorter TCRB CDR3s.

Expressed TCRB transcripts got sequenced, as all isolated RNA was reverse transcribed. The protocol was immunoSEQ multiplex PCR, while the TCRdb copy is restricted to in-frame clones and leaves out a portion. This sample carries about 700,000 clones, under 15% of them seen once, and the ten largest clones take less than 0.025%. Germline V gene lookup returns CDR1 MGHDK and CDR2 SYGVNS. Trimming pared 2 bases from V and 5 bases from J, leaving 12 bases between. This CDR3 has 14 residues. Details on this clone: Antigen unknown.

The source material was naive CD4+ T cells from blood. The chain uses TRBV25-1 and TRBJ2-5; possible D gene TRBD2, 5 bases. This TCR derives from a man aged 18 to 35 with type 1 diabetes. The CDR3 protein is CASSERAGGETQYF. CDR3 coding DNA: TGTGCCAGCAGTGAACGAGCAGGCGGGGAGACCCAGTACTTC.